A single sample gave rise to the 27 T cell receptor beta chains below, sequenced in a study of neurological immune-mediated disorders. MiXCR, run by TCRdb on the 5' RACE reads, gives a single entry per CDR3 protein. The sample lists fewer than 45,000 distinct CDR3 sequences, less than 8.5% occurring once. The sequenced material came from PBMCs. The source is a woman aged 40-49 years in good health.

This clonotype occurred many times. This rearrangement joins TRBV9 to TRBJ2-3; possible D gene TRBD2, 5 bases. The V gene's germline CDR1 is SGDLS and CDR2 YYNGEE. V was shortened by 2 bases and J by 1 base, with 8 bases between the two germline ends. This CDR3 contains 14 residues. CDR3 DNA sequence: TGTGCCAGCAGCGTCGGGGTGCGCACAGATACGCAGTATTTT. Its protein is CASSVGVRTDTQYF.

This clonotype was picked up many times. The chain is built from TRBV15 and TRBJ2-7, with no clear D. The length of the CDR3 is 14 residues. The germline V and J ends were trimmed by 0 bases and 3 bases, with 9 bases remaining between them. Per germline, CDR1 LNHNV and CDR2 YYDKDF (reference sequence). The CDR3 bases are TGTGCCACCAGCAGAGAACGACACCTCTACGAGCAGTACTTC. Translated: CATSRERHLYEQYF.

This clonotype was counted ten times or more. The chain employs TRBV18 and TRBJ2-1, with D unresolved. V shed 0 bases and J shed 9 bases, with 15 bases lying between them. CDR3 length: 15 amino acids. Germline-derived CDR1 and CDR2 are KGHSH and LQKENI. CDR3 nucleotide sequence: TGTGCCAGCTCACCACCGTCGGGCCGGATTATTGAGCAGTTCTTC. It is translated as CASSPPSGRIIEQFF.

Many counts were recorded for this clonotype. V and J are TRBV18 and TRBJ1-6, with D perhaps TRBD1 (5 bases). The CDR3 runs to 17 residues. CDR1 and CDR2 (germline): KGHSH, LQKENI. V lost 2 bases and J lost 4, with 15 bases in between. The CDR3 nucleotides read TGTGCCAGCTCACCAGAGGGGACGAGAGGGTATAATTCACCCCTCCACTTT. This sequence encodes CASSPEGTRGYNSPLHF.

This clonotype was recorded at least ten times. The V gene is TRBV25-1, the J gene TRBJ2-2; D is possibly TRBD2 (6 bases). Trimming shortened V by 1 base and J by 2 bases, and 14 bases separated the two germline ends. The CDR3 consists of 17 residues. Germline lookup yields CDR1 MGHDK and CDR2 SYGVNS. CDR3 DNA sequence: TGTGCCAGCAGTGAATTCCGCCCTAGCGATAACACCGGGGAGCTGTTTTTT. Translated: CASSEFRPSDNTGELFF. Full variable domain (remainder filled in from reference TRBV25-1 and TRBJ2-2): EADIYQTPRYLVIGTGKKITLECSQTMGHDKMYWYQQDPGMELHLIHYSYGVNSTEKGDLSSESTVSRIRTEHFPLTLESARPSHTSQYLCASSEFRPSDNTGELFFGEGSRLTVL.

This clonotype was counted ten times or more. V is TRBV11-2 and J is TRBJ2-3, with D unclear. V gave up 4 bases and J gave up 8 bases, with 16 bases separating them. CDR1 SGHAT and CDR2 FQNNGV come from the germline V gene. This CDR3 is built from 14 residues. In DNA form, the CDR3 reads TGTGCCAGCAGCTCCAGCCTACGACTTGGTACGCAGTATTTT. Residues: CASSSSLRLGTQYF. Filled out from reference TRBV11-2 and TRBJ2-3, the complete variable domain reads EAGVAQSPRYKIIEKRQSVAFWCNPISGHATLYWYQQILGQGPKLLIQFQNNGVVDDSQLPKDRFSAERLKGVDSTLKIQPAKLEDSAVYLCASSSSLRLGTQYFGPGTRLTVL.

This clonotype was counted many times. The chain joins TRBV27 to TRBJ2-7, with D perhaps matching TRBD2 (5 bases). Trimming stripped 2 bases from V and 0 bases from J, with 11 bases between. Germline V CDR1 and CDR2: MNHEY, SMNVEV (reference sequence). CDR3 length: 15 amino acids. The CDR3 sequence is CASSLNGISSYEQYV. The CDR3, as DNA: TGTGCCAGCAGTTTAAACGGGATTAGCTCCTACGAGCAGTACGTC.

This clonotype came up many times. The DNA of the CDR3 is TGCAGTTCGGGACGGTACTCTAGCGGGAGTAGCCACGAGCAGTACTTC. It encodes CSSGRYSSGSSHEQYF. V is TRBV20-1 and J is TRBJ2-7; 10 bases agree with TRBD2. Germline CDR1 reads DFQATT; CDR2 reads SNEGSKA (reference sequence). Trimming at V came to 8 bases and at J to 5 bases, leaving 18 bases not matched to a gene. The CDR3 contains 16 residues.

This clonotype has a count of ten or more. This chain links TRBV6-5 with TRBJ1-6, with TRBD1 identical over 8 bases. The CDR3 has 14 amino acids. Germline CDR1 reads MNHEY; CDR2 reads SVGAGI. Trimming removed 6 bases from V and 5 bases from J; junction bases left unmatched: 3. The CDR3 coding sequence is TGTGCCAGCAGATCGACAGGGGATAATTCACCCCTCCACTTT. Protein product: CASRSTGDNSPLHF.

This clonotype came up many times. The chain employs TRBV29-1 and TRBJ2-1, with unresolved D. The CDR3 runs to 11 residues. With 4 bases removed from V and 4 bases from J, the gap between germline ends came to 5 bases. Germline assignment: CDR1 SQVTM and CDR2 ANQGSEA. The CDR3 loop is CSVAEYNEQFF. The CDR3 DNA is TGCAGCGTTGCAGAGTACAATGAGCAGTTCTTC.

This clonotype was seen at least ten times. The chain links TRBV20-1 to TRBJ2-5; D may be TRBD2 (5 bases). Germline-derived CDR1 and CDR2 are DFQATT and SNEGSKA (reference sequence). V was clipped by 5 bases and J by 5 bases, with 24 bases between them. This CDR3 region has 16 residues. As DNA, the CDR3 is TGCAGTGCTCTTTTTTTTGGTCGGGGATGGCGGGAGACCCAGTACTTC. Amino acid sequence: CSALFFGRGWRETQYF.

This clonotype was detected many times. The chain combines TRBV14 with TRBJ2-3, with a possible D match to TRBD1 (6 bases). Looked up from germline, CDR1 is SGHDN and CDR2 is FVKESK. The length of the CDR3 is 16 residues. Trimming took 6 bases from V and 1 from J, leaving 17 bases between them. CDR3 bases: TGTGCCAGCAGGCTCACCCGGGACATCGGCACAGATACGCAGTATTTT. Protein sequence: CASRLTRDIGTDTQYF.

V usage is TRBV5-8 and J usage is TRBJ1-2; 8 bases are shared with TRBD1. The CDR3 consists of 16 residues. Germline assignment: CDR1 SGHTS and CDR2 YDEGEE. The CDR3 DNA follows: TGTGCTATCAGCTTGGCCTTCGGGACAGGCAGTAGGGGCTACACCTTC. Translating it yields CAISLAFGTGSRGYTF.

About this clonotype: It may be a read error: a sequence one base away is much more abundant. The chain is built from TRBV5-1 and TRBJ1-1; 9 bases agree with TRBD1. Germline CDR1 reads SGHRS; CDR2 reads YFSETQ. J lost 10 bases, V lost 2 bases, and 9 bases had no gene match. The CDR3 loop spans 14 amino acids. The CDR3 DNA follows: TGCGCCAGCAGCTTAACATCGGGACAGGGTCCAGCTTTCTTT. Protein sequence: CASSLTSGQGPAFF. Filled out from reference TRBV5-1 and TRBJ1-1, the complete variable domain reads KAGVTQTPRYLIKTRGQQVTLSCSPISGHRSVSWYQQTPGQGLQFLFEYFSETQRNKGNFPGRFSGRQFSNSRSEMNVSTLELGDSALYLCASSLTSGQGPAFFGQGTRLTVV.

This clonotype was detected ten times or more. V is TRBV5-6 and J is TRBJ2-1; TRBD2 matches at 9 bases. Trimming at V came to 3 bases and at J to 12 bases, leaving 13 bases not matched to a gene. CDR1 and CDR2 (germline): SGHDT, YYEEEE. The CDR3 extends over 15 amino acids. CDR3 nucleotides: TGTGCCAGCAGCTCGCCCCTGGCGGGAGGGCCCGGGCAGTTCTTC. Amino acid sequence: CASSSPLAGGPGQFF.

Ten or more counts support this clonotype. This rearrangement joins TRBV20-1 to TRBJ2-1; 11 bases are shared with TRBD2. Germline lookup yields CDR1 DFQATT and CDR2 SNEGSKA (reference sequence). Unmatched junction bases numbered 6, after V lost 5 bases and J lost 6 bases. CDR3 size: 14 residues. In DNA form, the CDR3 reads TGCAGTGCTGGAGGACTAGCGGGCTTCAATGAGCAGTTCTTC. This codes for CSAGGLAGFNEQFF.

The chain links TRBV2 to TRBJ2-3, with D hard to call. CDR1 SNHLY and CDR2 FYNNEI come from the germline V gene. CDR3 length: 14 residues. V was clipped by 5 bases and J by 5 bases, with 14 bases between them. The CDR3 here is CASSQLEAGDTQYF. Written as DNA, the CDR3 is TGTGCCAGCAGTCAACTCGAAGCAGGAGATACGCAGTATTTT.

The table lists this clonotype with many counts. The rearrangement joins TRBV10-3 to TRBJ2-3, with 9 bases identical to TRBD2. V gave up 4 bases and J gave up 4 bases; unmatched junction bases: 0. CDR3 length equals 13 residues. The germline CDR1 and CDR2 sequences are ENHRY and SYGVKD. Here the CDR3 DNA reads TGTGCCATCAGTGGGACTAGCGCAGATACGCAGTATTTT. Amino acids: CAISGTSADTQYF.

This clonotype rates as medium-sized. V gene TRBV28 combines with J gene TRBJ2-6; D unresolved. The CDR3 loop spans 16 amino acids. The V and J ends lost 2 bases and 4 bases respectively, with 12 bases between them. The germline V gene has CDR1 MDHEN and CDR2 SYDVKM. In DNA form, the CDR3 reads TGTGCCAGCAGTTTAGGGGATCCTGCCGGGGCCAACGTCCTGACTTTC. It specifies CASSLGDPAGANVLTF.

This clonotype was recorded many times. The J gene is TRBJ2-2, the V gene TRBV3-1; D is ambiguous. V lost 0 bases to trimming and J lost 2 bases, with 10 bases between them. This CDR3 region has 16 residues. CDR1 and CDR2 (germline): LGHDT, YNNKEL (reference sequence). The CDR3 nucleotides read TGTGCCAGCAGCCAAGAAACGCAGATAAACACCGGGGAGCTGTTTTTT. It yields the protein CASSQETQINTGELFF.

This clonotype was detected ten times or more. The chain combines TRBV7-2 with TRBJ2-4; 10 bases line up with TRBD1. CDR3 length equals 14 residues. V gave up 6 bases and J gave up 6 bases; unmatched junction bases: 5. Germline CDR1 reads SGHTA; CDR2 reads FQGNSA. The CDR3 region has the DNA TGTGCCAGCAGGGAGACAGGGGGCGGAAACATTCAGTACTTC. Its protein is CASRETGGGNIQYF.

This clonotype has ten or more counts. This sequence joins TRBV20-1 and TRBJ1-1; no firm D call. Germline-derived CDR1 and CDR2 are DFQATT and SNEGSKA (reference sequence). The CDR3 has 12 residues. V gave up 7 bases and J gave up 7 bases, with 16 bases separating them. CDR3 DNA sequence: TGCAGTGTTCCAGGACCAGACTTTGAAGCTTTCTTT. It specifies CSVPGPDFEAFF.

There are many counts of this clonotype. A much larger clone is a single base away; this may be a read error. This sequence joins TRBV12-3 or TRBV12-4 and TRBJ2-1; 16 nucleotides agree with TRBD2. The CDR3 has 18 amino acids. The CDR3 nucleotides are TGTGTCAGCAGCCGGGGACTAGCGGGAGGGCCGCTCTACAATGAGCAGTTCTTC. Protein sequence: CVSSRGLAGGPLYNEQFF.

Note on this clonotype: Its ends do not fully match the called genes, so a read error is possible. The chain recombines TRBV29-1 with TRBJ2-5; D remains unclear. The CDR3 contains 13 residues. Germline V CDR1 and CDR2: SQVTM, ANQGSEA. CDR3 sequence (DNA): TGCAGCGTTCCTTGGTGGACCCAAGAGACCCTGTACTTC. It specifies CSVPWWTQETLYF.

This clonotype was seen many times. CDR3 DNA sequence: TGCGCCAGCAGCACCGTAACTAGCGGGGGGAGCTCCTACAATGAGCAGTTCTTC. This encodes CASSTVTSGGSSYNEQFF. The chain links TRBV5-1 to TRBJ2-1, with 12 nucleotides matching TRBD2. This CDR3 comprises 18 residues. Trimming cost V 4 bases and J 0 bases; bases outside gene matches: 8. CDR1 is SGHRS and CDR2 is YFSETQ in the germline V gene.

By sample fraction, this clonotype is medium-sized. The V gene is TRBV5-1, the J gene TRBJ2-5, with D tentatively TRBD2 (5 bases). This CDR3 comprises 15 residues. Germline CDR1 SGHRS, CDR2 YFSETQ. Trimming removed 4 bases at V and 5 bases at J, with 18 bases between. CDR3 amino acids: CASSPDARSGETQYF. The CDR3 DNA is TGCGCCAGCAGCCCGGACGCCCGATCGGGGGAGACCCAGTACTTC.

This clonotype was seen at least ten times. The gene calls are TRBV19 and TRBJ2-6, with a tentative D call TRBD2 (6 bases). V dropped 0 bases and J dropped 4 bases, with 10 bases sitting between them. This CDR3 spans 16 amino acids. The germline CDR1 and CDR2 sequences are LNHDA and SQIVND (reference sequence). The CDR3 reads CASSIDGGKGANVLTF. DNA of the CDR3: TGTGCCAGTAGTATAGACGGGGGAAAAGGGGCCAACGTCCTGACTTTC. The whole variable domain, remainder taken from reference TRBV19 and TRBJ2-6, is DGGITQSPKYLFRKEGQNVTLSCEQNLNHDAMYWYRQDPGQGLRLIYYSQIVNDFQKGDIAEGYSVSREKKESFPLTVTSAQKNPTAFYLCASSIDGGKGANVLTFGAGSRLTVL.